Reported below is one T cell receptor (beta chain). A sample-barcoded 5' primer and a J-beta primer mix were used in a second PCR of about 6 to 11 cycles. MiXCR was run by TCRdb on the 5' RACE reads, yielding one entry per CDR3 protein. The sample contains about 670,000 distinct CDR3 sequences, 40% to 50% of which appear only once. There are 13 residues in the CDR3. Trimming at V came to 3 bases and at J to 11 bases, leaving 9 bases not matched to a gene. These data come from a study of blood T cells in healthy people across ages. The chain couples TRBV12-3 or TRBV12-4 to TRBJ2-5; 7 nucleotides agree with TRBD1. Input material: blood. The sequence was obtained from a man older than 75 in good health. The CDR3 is CASSFTGAREQYF. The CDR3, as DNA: TGTGCCAGCAGTTTTACAGGGGCGAGAGAGCAGTACTTC.